Here is one T cell receptor beta chain with its context. What this receptor recognizes is not known. No base quality information exists; no much larger clone differs at one position. This sample was taken from a study of T cells after yellow fever vaccination (dated by TCRdb to the late 2010s). For the wider study: The SMART-Seq v4 Ultra Low Input RNA kit was used to prepare libraries from fractions with low cell numbers. Bulk PBMC replicates and cell subsets were isolated from blood drawn at multiple timepoints before and after both primary and secondary immunization. The cohort comprised two healthy male donors, one aged 18 to 29 and one aged 30 to 40 years. To follow T-cell clones before and after both primary and booster YFV17D yellow fever vaccination, bulk TCR alpha and beta repertoires underwent longitudinal sequencing.

The treatment or condition tag for this specimen amounts to: live attenuated yellow fever vaccine strain. At every blood-draw timepoint, two biological replicates of bulk PBMCs were collected. PBMCs were isolated from peripheral blood using a standard Ficoll-Paque protocol. TriZol was used to extract RNA from bulk PBMCs, CD4 and CD8 fractions, and dextramer-positive and dextramer-negative fractions. The CDR3, from cysteine to phenylalanine, totals 18 residues. The CDR3 DNA has 54 bases and is translated from base 1. CDR1 and CDR2, per the germline V gene, are MGHRA and YSYEKL. The V end gives up 1 base and the J end 0 bases, leaving 6 bases in the junction not matched to a gene. The sequencer listed for this sample is Illumina NovaSeq 6000. TCR cDNA was made using 5'RACE template switching, a step that added a universal primer site and unique molecular identifiers. Priming of cDNA synthesis was performed from both the TCR alpha and TCR beta constant segments. Library amplification involved two PCR steps, and the second step added sample barcodes and sequencing adapters. Libraries were sequenced on Illumina HiSeq 2500 (2x100 bp) or NovaSeq (2x150 bp). The authors' pipeline ran thus. MIGEC handled demultiplexing of reads and collapsing into UMI consensus sequences, while MiXCR performed V(D)J alignment. Using edgeR on replicate PBMC samples, clonotypes were called vaccine-responding if FDR was below 0.01 and the log2 fold change was above 5 up to day 15. Bulk clonotypes were assigned CD4 or CD8 identity according to which sequenced CD4 or CD8 repertoire held them at higher abundance. TCRdb redid the processing of the public reads, applying fastp at Q25 and MiXCR, and retained in-frame beta chains. Rows merge per CDR3 protein into single entries with the most common DNA and genes. These V and J calls originate from TCRdb's pipeline instead of the authors' own analysis. This sample is represented by a few hundred thousand distinct CDR3 sequences; 3.5% to 4.5% of them were singletons. The top ten hold 15% to 20% of the sample.

What the work shows at the level of the full study, not this receptor alone: Because the study included only a couple of donors, the extent to which the findings can be generalized is limited. FACS-sorted repertoires could contain abundant contaminating clonotypes from the bulk population, so computational filtering was required. Compared with the primary T-cell response, the secondary T-cell response was faster but weaker, reaching its peak on day 5 rather than on day 15. After the booster, most of the clones that had expanded following primary vaccination were detected again (just under 97% of CD4 and around nine tenths of CD8), which suggests that memory was broadly maintained. A small fraction of clonotypes showed up in both the CD4 and CD8 compartments, probably as a result of convergent recombination.

Sequences were derived from PBMCs, sampled 15 days after the yellow fever booster vaccination. The chain is made from TRBV4-1 and TRBJ1-2, with 12 junctional bases fitting TRBD1. The source of this sequence is a man younger than 30 who received the YFV17D yellow fever vaccine. In nucleotides, the sequence is TGCGCCAGCAGCCAAGCCGGGACAGGGGGCAATACTAACTATGGCTACACCTTC. The encoded protein is CASSQAGTGGNTNYGYTF.